Presented here are 22 T cell receptor beta chains from one specimen sequenced in a study of cytomegalovirus exposure and HLA in healthy donors. A multiplex PCR was run with 60 Vbeta primers and 13 Jbeta primers. Libraries were prepared by immunoSEQ multiplex PCR; TCRdb keeps only in-frame clonotypes and omits some of them. The sample has approximately 150,000 clones; roughly 77% are singletons. The sample consisted of PBMCs. These receptors came from a man aged 18-30 years in good health and CMV-seropositive.

The chain has TRBV5-4 and TRBJ1-5, with 8 bases identical to TRBD1. Germline assignment: CDR1 SGHNT and CDR2 YYREEE (reference sequence). Trimming took 6 bases from V and 4 from J; bases not matched to a gene: 15. The CDR3 has 17 residues. CDR3 amino acids: CASMNYETGASNQPQHF. The CDR3 DNA is TGTGCCAGCATGAATTACGAGACAGGGGCGAGTAATCAGCCCCAGCATTTT. Filled out from reference TRBV5-4 and TRBJ1-5, the complete variable domain reads ETGVTQSPTHLIKTRGQQVTLRCSSQSGHNTVSWYQQALGQGPQFIFQYYREEENGRGNFPPRFSGLQFPNYSSELNVNALELDDSALYLCASMNYETGASNQPQHFGDGTRLSIL.

The rearrangement uses TRBV6-5 and TRBJ2-7; possible D gene TRBD2, 6 bases. V was trimmed by 4 bases and J by 6 bases, leaving 13 bases between them. The CDR3 totals 13 residues. Germline V gene data show CDR1 as MNHEY and CDR2 as SVGAGI. Here the CDR3 reads CASSSEGRVEQYF. In nucleotides, the CDR3 is TGTGCCAGCAGTTCGGAGGGCCGGGTCGAGCAGTACTTC.

This clone was seen once. The chain has TRBV28 and TRBJ2-3; 7 bases agree with TRBD2. Per germline, CDR1 MDHEN and CDR2 SYDVKM. V gave up 8 bases and J gave up 3 bases; unmatched junction bases: 14. CDR3 length: 16 residues. CDR3 protein: CASHSRGGRRTDTQYF. CDR3 in DNA: TGTGCCAGCCACTCCCGGGGCGGGAGACGTACAGATACGCAGTATTTT.

The chain combines TRBV7-2 with TRBJ2-5, with 9 bases lining up with TRBD2. V lost 5 bases and J lost 5; bases outside the gene matches: 9. The V gene's germline CDR1 is SGHTA and CDR2 FQGNSA. The length of the CDR3 is 15 residues. CDR3: CASSEHSGRGETQYF. The CDR3 bases are TGTGCCAGCAGCGAACATAGCGGGAGAGGTGAGACCCAGTACTTC.

This chain uses TRBV28 with TRBJ2-7, with 8 bases fitting TRBD1. Per the germline V gene, CDR1 is MDHEN and CDR2 is SYDVKM. J was trimmed by 6 bases and V by 5 bases; bases with no gene match: 21. The CDR3 totals 18 residues. CDR3: CASSVSGGRTGSSIEQYF. The CDR3 nucleotides read TGTGCCAGCAGTGTCTCAGGGGGACGGACAGGGAGTAGTATCGAGCAGTACTTC.

The chain carries TRBV27 and TRBJ1-5; D uncertain. CDR1 and CDR2 (germline): MNHEY, SMNVEV (reference sequence). V lost 4 bases, J lost 3 bases, and 7 bases lay in between. The CDR3 has 13 residues. CDR3: CASSSQFNQPQHF. The CDR3 nucleotides read TGTGCCAGCAGTTCCCAGTTCAATCAGCCCCAGCATTTT.

The chain couples TRBV18 to TRBJ2-1; 9 nucleotides match TRBD2. The CDR3 consists of 16 residues. Germline loops: CDR1 KGHSH, CDR2 LQKENI. The V segment lost 1 base and the J segment 1 base; nucleotides outside the gene matches: 2. CDR3 in amino acids: CASSPLAGASYNEQFF. The CDR3 DNA sequence: TGTGCCAGCTCACCACTAGCGGGAGCGTCCTACAATGAGCAGTTCTTC.

V gene TRBV6-5 combines with J gene TRBJ2-1; 10 bases are a match to TRBD2. This CDR3 contains 15 residues. In germline, CDR1 is MNHEY, CDR2 SVGAGI. The V segment lost 0 bases and the J segment 9 bases; nucleotides outside the gene matches: 5. The CDR3 DNA reads TGTGCCAGCAGTTACTCCCTAGCGGGAGTAGGTGAGCAGTTCTTC. This codes for CASSYSLAGVGEQFF.

The chain couples TRBV7-9 to TRBJ1-2; the match to TRBD1 covers 7 bases. Germline-derived CDR1 and CDR2 are SEHNR and FQNEAQ (reference sequence). Trimming took 2 bases from V and 8 from J; bases not matched to a gene: 5. The CDR3 has 13 residues. CDR3 protein: CASSLLTGRGYTF. The CDR3, as DNA: TGTGCCAGCAGCTTATTGACAGGGCGCGGCTACACCTTC.

This chain joins TRBV6-5 and TRBJ1-1, with TRBD1 matching 9 bases. The V gene's germline CDR1 is MNHEY and CDR2 SVGAGI. V trimming: 6 bases; J trimming: 5 bases; junction bases outside the gene matches: 7. The CDR3 contains 14 residues. This CDR3 is CASRQTGGFTEAFF. CDR3 in DNA: TGTGCCAGCAGGCAGACAGGGGGGTTTACTGAAGCTTTCTTT.

The CDR3 loop reads CASRALEKLFF. In nucleotides, the CDR3 is TGTGCCAGCAGGGCATTGGAAAAACTGTTTTTT. The J gene is TRBJ1-4, the V gene TRBV25-1; no definite D call. V lost 6 bases, J lost 8 bases, and 7 bases lay in between. Per the germline V gene, CDR1 is MGHDK and CDR2 is SYGVNS. The CDR3 is 11 amino acids.

The sample holds one count of this clone. The chain combines TRBV7-3 with TRBJ2-7; unclear D gene. The CDR3 consists of 13 residues. Per germline, CDR1 SGHTA and CDR2 FQGTGA. The germline V and J ends were trimmed by 0 bases and 6 bases, with 9 bases remaining between them. CDR3 sequence: CASSLTGTTEQYF. CDR3 DNA: TGTGCCAGCAGCTTAACTGGTACAACCGAGCAGTACTTC.

The chain employs TRBV19 and TRBJ1-1, with TRBD1 as a possible D gene (5 bases). Germline CDR1 LNHDA, CDR2 SQIVND (reference sequence). V was trimmed by 3 bases and J by 1 base, leaving 6 bases between them. The CDR3 totals 13 residues. The CDR3 region has the DNA TGTGCCAGTAGTATGGGGCAGAACACTGAAGCTTTCTTT. It encodes CASSMGQNTEAFF. The complete variable domain, with remaining parts taken from reference TRBV19 and TRBJ1-1, reads DGGITQSPKYLFRKEGQNVTLSCEQNLNHDAMYWYRQDPGQGLRLIYYSQIVNDFQKGDIAEGYSVSREKKESFPLTVTSAQKNPTAFYLCASSMGQNTEAFFGQGTRLTVV.

The sample holds a few counts of this clone. V and J are TRBV6-6 and TRBJ1-2; 8 bases map to TRBD1. CDR1 and CDR2 (germline): MNHNY, SVGAGI (reference sequence). J was trimmed by 8 bases and V by 6 bases; bases with no gene match: 17. The CDR3 is made up of 16 amino acids. CDR3 region: CASRLPLEGQGAGYTF. The CDR3 coding sequence is TGTGCCAGCAGGTTGCCGCTGGAAGGACAGGGAGCCGGCTACACCTTC.

The rearrangement links TRBV6-5 to TRBJ2-7; TRBD1 aligns across 8 bases. V lost 2 bases, J lost 0 bases, and 6 bases stayed unmatched. This CDR3 has 16 residues. In germline, CDR1 is MNHEY, CDR2 SVGAGI. The CDR3, as DNA: TGTGCCAGCAGTTACCAGGGGGCTTCCCGCTCCTACGAGCAGTACTTC. Its translation is CASSYQGASRSYEQYF.

V is TRBV4-2 and J is TRBJ2-7, with D possibly TRBD1 on 5 matching bases. Per germline, CDR1 LGHNA and CDR2 YNFKEQ. The ends were cut back, 0 bases at V and 2 bases at J, with 11 bases in the middle. The CDR3 covers 15 residues. CDR3 DNA: TGTGCCAGCAGCCAAGACGGCGCAGGGACCTACGAGCAGTACTTC. It codes for CASSQDGAGTYEQYF.

This sequence joins TRBV28 and TRBJ2-7; the D gene is possibly TRBD2 (5 bases). The CDR3 is made up of 13 amino acids. The V gene's germline CDR1 is MDHEN and CDR2 SYDVKM. Between the trimmed V and J ends, which lost 5 bases and 6 bases, there was a span of 14 bases. This CDR3 is CASSRTSPGEQYF. CDR3 DNA: TGTGCCAGCAGTAGGACTTCACCTGGCGAGCAGTACTTC.

This clone was counted a single time. The chain employs TRBV11-2 and TRBJ1-2; no clear D gene. Trimming took 7 bases from V and 4 from J, leaving 22 bases between them. The germline V gene has CDR1 SGHAT and CDR2 FQNNGV. The CDR3 contains 16 residues. The CDR3 DNA reads TGTGCCAGCAACGCCGTGAGCGGAAGAAAGGGCTATGGCTACACCTTC. Its protein product is CASNAVSGRKGYGYTF.

As for this clone: One junction end disagrees with the germline gene, perhaps due to a read error. The chain carries TRBV7-9 and TRBJ2-7; 9 bases are shared with TRBD1. CDR3 length equals 15 residues. Germline assignment: CDR1 SEHNR and CDR2 FQNEAQ (reference sequence). CDR3 sequence: CSSSDRGQGGYEQYF. The CDR3 DNA is TGTTCCAGCAGCGACCGGGGACAGGGTGGCTACGAGCAGTACTTC.

This clone was seen only a few times. The CDR3 coding sequence is TGTGCCAGCAGACGGACAGAAACCCGGGAAAAACTGTTTTTT. Its translation is CASRRTETREKLFF. V gene TRBV2 combines with J gene TRBJ1-4; the D gene is possibly TRBD1 (6 bases). The CDR3 sequence is 14 residues long. Germline CDR1 and CDR2: SNHLY and FYNNEI. V was pared by 6 bases and J by 8 bases, with 16 bases between.

J is TRBJ2-1 and V is TRBV9; 7 bases agree with TRBD2. CDR3 size: 15 residues. Germline V gene lookup returns CDR1 SGDLS and CDR2 YYNGEE. The junction had 8 bases not matched to a gene; V was cut back by 3 bases and J by 5 bases. The CDR3 loop is CASSALVAGDNEQFF. The DNA for the CDR3 is TGTGCCAGCAGCGCTCTGGTGGCGGGAGACAATGAGCAGTTCTTC.

The chain joins TRBV10-3 to TRBJ2-2; 11 nucleotides line up with TRBD2. J was trimmed by 6 bases and V by 6 bases; bases with no gene match: 9. The CDR3 is made up of 16 amino acids. The germline CDR1 and CDR2 sequences are ENHRY and SYGVKD. The CDR3 spells CAIRNPGLAVSGELFF. The DNA for the CDR3 is TGTGCCATCAGGAACCCGGGACTAGCGGTGTCCGGGGAGCTGTTTTTT.